The 27 T cell receptor beta chains below come from one sample, sequenced in a study of blood T cell repertoires in COVID-19. Sequencing was performed with immunoSEQ multiplex PCR; in TCRdb, only in-frame clones are kept and a portion is missing. The sample contains around 78,000 clones, 80% to 90% of which appear only once. Sequences were obtained from peripheral blood. Receptors were obtained from a human donor in a cohort sampled during active COVID-19.

The CDR3 loop is CASSLGGGRIPDTQYF. CDR3 sequence (DNA): TGTGCCAGCAGCTTAGGGGGCGGGAGGATCCCAGATACGCAGTATTTT. The V gene is TRBV7-2, the J gene TRBJ2-3; 8 nucleotides align to TRBD2. CDR1 SGHTA and CDR2 FQGNSA come from the germline V gene. The CDR3 runs 16 residues. With 1 base clipped from V and 4 bases from J, the junction kept 7 bases outside the gene matches.

V is TRBV19 and J is TRBJ2-7, with TRBD1 identical over 8 bases. This CDR3 has 13 residues. The germline V gene has CDR1 LNHDA and CDR2 SQIVND (reference sequence). Trimming took 5 bases from V and 5 from J; bases not matched to a gene: 5. CDR3 sequence: CASSLRGLDEQYF. For the CDR3, the DNA is TGTGCCAGTAGTCTCAGGGGGCTGGACGAGCAGTACTTC.

The V call is TRBV4-1, the J call TRBJ2-1; D not resolved. The germline gives CDR1 MGHRA, CDR2 YSYEKL. The CDR3 spans 12 residues. V lost 4 bases to trimming and J lost 10 bases, with 11 bases between them. Here the CDR3 reads CASSLTLREQFF. The CDR3 bases are TGCGCCAGCAGCCTAACCCTTCGGGAGCAGTTCTTC.

The chain links TRBV24-1 to TRBJ1-2; D perhaps matches TRBD1 (5 bases). Trimming pared 7 bases from V and 9 bases from J, leaving 14 bases between. This CDR3 spans 12 amino acids. Germline assignment: CDR1 KGHDR and CDR2 SFDVKD. The CDR3 nucleotides are TGTGCCACCAGCCCGGAAGGGGCTCGCTACACCTTC. It translates to CATSPEGARYTF.

This chain links TRBV2 with TRBJ1-4; 10 bases fit TRBD1. The CDR3 runs 16 residues. Looked up from germline, CDR1 is SNHLY and CDR2 is FYNNEI. Losses at the gene ends were 7 bases for V and 4 bases for J; bases not matched to a gene: 9. CDR3 bases: TGTGCCAGCACAGGTGGACAGGGGGTGGGTAATGAAAAACTGTTTTTT. Its protein is CASTGGQGVGNEKLFF.

This clone appeared a single time. The chain links TRBV5-6 to TRBJ2-5; 13 bases are a match to TRBD2. The trim removed 0 bases at V and 7 bases at J, leaving 9 bases unmatched. Germline loops: CDR1 SGHDT, CDR2 YYEEEE. CDR3 size: 17 residues. The CDR3 DNA sequence: TGTGCCAGCAGCTTGGGGACTAGCGGGAGTATAGCGCGGACCCAGTACTTC. Protein: CASSLGTSGSIARTQYF.

V gene TRBV12-3 or TRBV12-4 combines with J gene TRBJ1-3; no clear D gene. V shed 6 bases and J shed 7 bases, with 7 bases lying between them. The CDR3 sequence is 11 residues long. Here the CDR3 DNA reads TGTGCCAGCAGCGTGGCTAACACCATATATTTT. Translating it yields CASSVANTIYF.

This clone has a single count. The rearrangement uses TRBV9 and TRBJ2-3; TRBD2 matches at 7 bases. The trim removed 1 base at V and 6 bases at J, leaving 2 bases unmatched. The CDR3 spans 13 residues. Germline-derived CDR1 and CDR2 are SGDLS and YYNGEE. The CDR3 DNA reads TGTGCCAGCAGCGTAACCGGGAGGGATACGCAGTATTTT. Protein product: CASSVTGRDTQYF.

The chain links TRBV9 to TRBJ2-7, with 11 nucleotides matching TRBD1. J gave up 3 bases and V 3 bases, and 8 bases lay outside the gene matches. The CDR3 contains 16 residues. Germline CDR1 SGDLS, CDR2 YYNGEE. Here the CDR3 reads CASSANTGQGVYEQYF. In DNA, the CDR3 is TGTGCCAGCAGCGCCAACACGGGACAGGGGGTCTACGAGCAGTACTTC.

The J gene is TRBJ2-7, the V gene TRBV2, with unresolved D. Germline V CDR1 and CDR2: SNHLY, FYNNEI. Trimming took 6 bases from V and 3 from J, leaving 9 bases between them. This CDR3 has 12 amino acids. The CDR3 here is CASSLIFYEQYF. The CDR3 DNA sequence: TGTGCCAGCAGCCTAATCTTCTACGAGCAGTACTTC. Full variable domain (missing parts from reference TRBV2 and TRBJ2-7): EPEVTQTPSHQVTQMGQEVILRCVPISNHLYFYWYRQILGQKVEFLVSFYNNEISEKSEIFDDQFSVERPDGSNFTLKIRSTKLEDSAMYFCASSLIFYEQYFGPGTRLTVT.

This clone is a singleton in its sample. The chain employs TRBV14 and TRBJ2-1; possibly TRBD2 for D (6 bases). The CDR3 is 12 amino acids. The ends were cut back, 8 bases at V and 12 bases at J, with 17 bases in the middle. Germline-derived CDR1 and CDR2 are SGHDN and FVKESK. The CDR3 nucleotides read TGTGCCAGCGGATATTCGGGAGTTAGGCAGTTCTTC. Translation: CASGYSGVRQFF.

The CDR3 DNA reads TGTGCCATCAGTGTTGGGGGAGGGCCGGGGGATACGCAGTATTTT. Encoded protein: CAISVGGGPGDTQYF. V usage is TRBV10-3 and J usage is TRBJ2-3, with 7 bases that match TRBD2. This CDR3 is 15 amino acids long. Germline V CDR1 and CDR2: ENHRY, SYGVKD. Unmatched junction bases numbered 10, after V lost 4 bases and J lost 6 bases.

The rearrangement joins TRBV5-1 to TRBJ2-2; D possibly corresponds to TRBD1 (6 bases). The CDR3 sequence is 18 residues long. Germline assignment: CDR1 SGHRS and CDR2 YFSETQ. Trimming shortened V by 2 bases and J by 7 bases, and 24 bases separated the two germline ends. This CDR3 is CASSFTLQGQSGHGELFF. For the CDR3, the DNA is TGCGCCAGCAGCTTCACCTTACAGGGTCAAAGCGGTCACGGGGAGCTGTTTTTT.

The V call is TRBV5-6, the J call TRBJ1-4, with 10 bases matching TRBD1. J was trimmed by 7 bases and V by 1 base; bases with no gene match: 10. Germline-derived CDR1 and CDR2 are SGHDT and YYEEEE. This CDR3 has 17 amino acids. CDR3 residues: CASSLFRIDRGREKLFF. The DNA of the CDR3 is TGTGCCAGCAGCTTGTTCCGGATAGACAGGGGGCGTGAAAAACTGTTTTTT.

This rearrangement joins TRBV19 to TRBJ1-3; D gene ambiguous. CDR1 is LNHDA, CDR2 SQIVND, per germline (reference sequence). V was clipped by 7 bases and J by 3 bases, with 10 bases between them. The CDR3 is 13 residues long. CDR3 sequence: CASIPFYGNTIYF. Written as DNA, the CDR3 is TGTGCCAGTATTCCCTTTTATGGAAACACCATATATTTT.

The chain combines TRBV28 with TRBJ2-7; 7 bases are a match to TRBD2. Looked up from germline, CDR1 is MDHEN and CDR2 is SYDVKM. With 1 base clipped from V and 2 bases from J, the junction kept 2 bases outside the gene matches. The CDR3 runs to 14 residues. The CDR3 DNA sequence: TGTGCCAGCAGTTTATCGGGAGGAACCTACGAGCAGTACTTC. Translated, it gives CASSLSGGTYEQYF.

This clone was seen a single time. The chain links TRBV10-3 to TRBJ2-7; TRBD2 aligns across 11 bases. Germline V gene data show CDR1 as ENHRY and CDR2 as SYGVKD. This CDR3 comprises 13 residues. The J segment lost 3 bases and the V segment lost 8 bases, leaving 3 bases of the junction unmatched. In DNA, the CDR3 is TGTGCCATCGGTAGCGGGAGGGTCTACGAGCAGTACTTC. Encoded protein: CAIGSGRVYEQYF.

The chain is built from TRBV19 and TRBJ2-3, with 10 bases lining up with TRBD2. V trimming: 8 bases; J trimming: 0 bases; junction bases outside the gene matches: 14. CDR3 length: 18 amino acids. Per the germline V gene, CDR1 is LNHDA and CDR2 is SQIVND (reference sequence). CDR3 coding DNA: TGTGCCAGTGCCCCCGGCTCTAGCGGGGGCCTGAGCACAGATACGCAGTATTTT. Translation gives CASAPGSSGGLSTDTQYF.

The chain carries TRBV2 and TRBJ2-3; no firm D call. Germline V CDR1 and CDR2: SNHLY, FYNNEI. V was cut by 6 bases and J by 5 bases, with 6 bases left in between. CDR3 length: 11 amino acids. Here the CDR3 DNA reads TGTGCCAGCAGCGGAGAAGATACGCAGTATTTT. Encoded protein: CASSGEDTQYF.

This chain links TRBV4-1 with TRBJ2-2; D may be TRBD1 (6 bases). V was shortened by 6 bases and J by 0 bases, with 17 bases between the two germline ends. Per the germline V gene, CDR1 is MGHRA and CDR2 is YSYEKL. The CDR3 runs to 17 residues. CDR3 DNA: TGCGCCAGCAGTAGACAGGCCCCCGGGCCGAACACCGGGGAGCTGTTTTTT. It encodes CASSRQAPGPNTGELFF.

The gene calls are TRBV19 and TRBJ1-6, with D uncertain. CDR3 size: 13 residues. Deletions cut 4 bases from V and 7 bases from J, with 8 bases between. Germline V gene lookup returns CDR1 LNHDA and CDR2 SQIVND (reference sequence). CDR3 DNA sequence: TGTGCCAGTAGTACCCGAGAGAATTCACCCCTCCACTTT. Protein sequence: CASSTRENSPLHF.

Written as DNA, the CDR3 is TGTGCCAGCTCCCTTCCCGGGACTAGCGGCAATGAGCAGTTCTTC. Translation gives CASSLPGTSGNEQFF. This sequence joins TRBV18 and TRBJ2-1; 11 positions match TRBD2. This CDR3 is built from 15 residues. V lost 6 bases, J lost 6 bases, and 7 bases stayed unmatched. CDR1 and CDR2 (germline): KGHSH, LQKENI.

The CDR3 sequence: CASSQNMGTTYNEQFF. In DNA form, the CDR3 reads TGTGCCAGCAGCCAAAATATGGGGACTACCTACAATGAGCAGTTCTTC. The rearrangement links TRBV4-2 to TRBJ2-1; TRBD2 matches 7 bases. This CDR3 has 16 residues. Germline lookup yields CDR1 LGHNA and CDR2 YNFKEQ. V lost 2 bases, J lost 2 bases, and 6 bases stayed unmatched.

This clone was detected a few times. This rearrangement joins TRBV5-5 to TRBJ1-5; D is perhaps TRBD1 (6 bases). Trimming removed 3 bases from V and 4 bases from J, with 8 bases in between. This CDR3 is built from 13 residues. Looked up from germline, CDR1 is SGHKS and CDR2 is YYEKEE (reference sequence). Here the CDR3 DNA reads TGTGCCAGCAGCTGGACAGCGAATCAGCCCCAGCATTTT. Protein: CASSWTANQPQHF.

The V and J genes are TRBV3-1 (or the pseudogene TRBV3-2) and TRBJ2-1, with 10 bases identical to TRBD2. The CDR3 loop spans 16 amino acids. CDR1 LGHDT and CDR2 YNNKEL come from the germline V gene (reference sequence). V trimming: 0 bases; J trimming: 5 bases; junction bases outside the gene matches: 4. The CDR3 spells CASSQDSGRTHNEQFF. The DNA of the CDR3 is TGTGCCAGCAGCCAAGATAGCGGGAGGACCCACAATGAGCAGTTCTTC.

V is TRBV5-4 and J is TRBJ2-7; possible D gene TRBD2, 6 bases. Germline V gene data show CDR1 as SGHNT and CDR2 as YYREEE (reference sequence). With 1 base removed from V and 2 bases from J, the gap between germline ends came to 13 bases. The CDR3 runs to 15 residues. In DNA, the CDR3 is TGTGCCAGCAGCTTGTTCACGGGGGAGACCTACGAGCAGTACTTC. Amino acids: CASSLFTGETYEQYF.

This chain connects TRBV19 to TRBJ2-7, with 7 bases identical to TRBD1. With V trimmed by 5 bases and J by 3 bases, 1 base remained unmatched. CDR1 is LNHDA, CDR2 SQIVND, per germline (reference sequence). The CDR3 loop spans 12 amino acids. CDR3 amino acids: CASSGDSYEQYF. The CDR3 DNA reads TGTGCCAGTAGTGGGGACAGCTACGAGCAGTACTTC.